What follows are 23 T cell receptor beta chains derived from one specimen sequenced in a study of cytomegalovirus exposure and HLA in healthy donors. 60 Vbeta and 13 Jbeta primers were used in PCR. The data were produced by immunoSEQ multiplex PCR, yet TCRdb's version contains in-frame clones alone and is incomplete. The data contain approximately 160,000 clones, approximately 80% of them singletons. Material: PBMCs. Receptors were obtained from a woman aged 25 to 45 in good health and CMV-seronegative.

The rearrangement uses TRBV19 and TRBJ2-2, with D perhaps TRBD2 (5 bases). Per the germline V gene, CDR1 is LNHDA and CDR2 is SQIVND (reference sequence). V was pared by 10 bases and J by 3 bases, with 12 bases between. The length of the CDR3 is 13 residues. The CDR3 region is CATSRADTGELFF. In DNA, the CDR3 is TGTGCCACCTCGCGGGCGGACACCGGGGAGCTGTTTTTT.

The chain is built from TRBV19 and TRBJ2-1, with a tentative D call TRBD2 (7 bases). Trimming shortened V by 5 bases and J by 1 base, and 18 bases separated the two germline ends. This CDR3 comprises 17 residues. The germline CDR1 and CDR2 sequences are LNHDA and SQIVND (reference sequence). CDR3 bases: TGTGCCAGTAGTCTGCAAGGGGGGGGTCTGTCCTACAATGAGCAGTTCTTC. Translating gives CASSLQGGGLSYNEQFF.

The rearrangement links TRBV4-3 to TRBJ1-4, with 7 bases that match TRBD1. The germline V gene has CDR1 LGHNA and CDR2 YSLEER. The CDR3 sequence is 15 residues long. The J segment lost 8 bases and the V segment lost 4 bases, leaving 10 bases of the junction unmatched. The CDR3 bases are TGCGCCAGCAGCCGCCGGAGGGGGCTGAGCGAAAAACTGTTTTTT. It codes for CASSRRRGLSEKLFF.

The chain has TRBV7-2 and TRBJ2-2; D perhaps matches TRBD2 (6 bases). The ends were cut back, 5 bases at V and 0 bases at J, with 10 bases in the middle. The CDR3 is made up of 15 amino acids. Germline V gene data show CDR1 as SGHTA and CDR2 as FQGNSA. In DNA form, the CDR3 reads TGTGCCAGCAGCCCGGGACTGGCGAACACCGGGGAGCTGTTTTTT. Its protein product is CASSPGLANTGELFF. The full variable domain, completed using reference TRBV7-2 and TRBJ2-2, is GAGVSQSPSNKVTEKGKDVELRCDPISGHTALYWYRQSLGQGLEFLIYFQGNSAPDKSGLPSDRFSAERTGGSVSTLTIQRTQQEDSAVYLCASSPGLANTGELFFGEGSRLTVL.

This clone turned up a few times. The chain has TRBV29-1 and TRBJ1-3; the D gene is possibly TRBD1 (6 bases). Trimming took off 2 bases at V and 1 base at J, with 9 bases between the two ends. CDR1 is SQVTM, CDR2 ANQGSEA, per germline. The CDR3 has 14 amino acids. For the CDR3, the DNA is TGCAGCGTTGAACAGGGGTTATCTGGAAACACCATATATTTT. Residues: CSVEQGLSGNTIYF.

The chain links TRBV12-1 to TRBJ2-2; TRBD2 is the table's D call and was not checked against the DNA. TRBV12-1 is noted as a pseudogene. The CDR3 covers 21 residues. CDR3 sequence (DNA): TGTGCCAGCAGCTTTTGTCATCCGGGACTAGCGGGGGCCCTGAACACCGGGGAGCTGTTTTTT. Its protein product is CASSFCHPGLAGALNTGELFF.

The CDR3 spells CASSQDHNTSGHYEQYF. CDR3 DNA: TGCGCCAGCAGCCAAGATCATAATACTAGCGGCCACTACGAGCAGTACTTC. The rearrangement uses TRBV4-1 and TRBJ2-7; 8 bases match TRBD2. CDR3 length equals 17 residues. The germline V gene encodes CDR1 MGHRA and CDR2 YSYEKL. With V trimmed by 0 bases and J by 3 bases, 10 bases remained unmatched.

V and J are TRBV7-2 and TRBJ1-2; D is ambiguous. This CDR3 is built from 14 residues. V gave up 2 bases and J gave up 4 bases, with 11 bases separating them. Germline assignment: CDR1 SGHTA and CDR2 FQGNSA. This CDR3 reads CASSLFGGSYGYTF. The CDR3 DNA is TGTGCCAGCAGCTTATTTGGAGGGAGCTATGGCTACACCTTC.

This chain connects TRBV7-8 to TRBJ2-7, with TRBD1 matching 7 bases. CDR3 size: 14 residues. Germline V lookup: CDR1 SGHVS, CDR2 FQNEAQ. The trim removed 0 bases at V and 4 bases at J, leaving 3 bases unmatched. This CDR3 is CASSLAGTVYEQYF. CDR3 sequence (DNA): TGTGCCAGCAGCTTAGCCGGGACAGTTTACGAGCAGTACTTC.

The rearrangement uses TRBV30 and TRBJ1-2, with 7 bases aligning to TRBD1. This CDR3 is built from 17 residues. CDR1 is GTSNPN, CDR2 SVGIG, per germline (reference sequence). V was pared by 3 bases and J by 1 base, with 14 bases of the junction left unmatched. CDR3 sequence (DNA): TGTGCCTGGAGCTCCCTAGGTGGACAGGAGATTAACTATGGCTACACCTTC. It encodes CAWSSLGGQEINYGYTF. The whole variable domain, remainder taken from reference TRBV30 and TRBJ1-2, is SQTIHQWPATLVQPVGSPLSLECTVEGTSNPNLYWYRQAAGRGLQLLFYSVGIGQISSEVPQNLSASRPQDRQFILSSKKLLLSDSGFYLCAWSSLGGQEINYGYTFGSGTRLTVV.

This sequence joins TRBV27 and TRBJ2-4; TRBD1 agrees at 10 bases. Germline values: CDR1 MNHEY, CDR2 SMNVEV (reference sequence). This CDR3 has 15 residues. The J segment lost 1 base and the V segment lost 8 bases, leaving 5 bases of the junction unmatched. CDR3 amino acids: CASGRQGAAKNIQYF. The CDR3 DNA reads TGTGCCAGCGGTAGACAGGGGGCGGCCAAAAACATTCAGTACTTC.

In its sample, this clone was seen a few times. The genes are TRBV2 and TRBJ2-5; 10 bases fit TRBD2. Germline V gene data show CDR1 as SNHLY and CDR2 as FYNNEI. CDR3 size: 17 residues. V shed 4 bases and J 5 bases; nucleotides not matched to a gene: 13. The CDR3 DNA is TGTGCCAGCAGTGGAGCTTTAATAGCGGGGGGTGGGGAGACCCAGTACTTC. Translation gives CASSGALIAGGGETQYF.

The rearrangement joins TRBV7-3 to TRBJ1-3, with 7 bases lining up with TRBD1. The CDR3 sequence is 17 residues long. Germline values: CDR1 SGHTA, CDR2 FQGTGA. The junction had 10 bases not matched to a gene; V was cut back by 5 bases and J by 0 bases. The CDR3 DNA sequence: TGTGCCAGCAGCCAGACCGGGACAGCGTACTCTGGAAACACCATATATTTT. It translates to CASSQTGTAYSGNTIYF.

This rearrangement joins TRBV2 to TRBJ2-7, with TRBD1 matching over 7 bases. CDR1 is SNHLY and CDR2 is FYNNEI in the germline V gene. The V gene end was trimmed by 4 bases and the J gene end by 6 bases; junction bases not matched to a gene: 12. This CDR3 comprises 15 residues. In DNA, the CDR3 is TGTGCCAGCAGTGGATTACAGGGGCATCACCCCGAGCAGTACTTC. Protein product: CASSGLQGHHPEQYF.

The rearrangement links TRBV5-1 to TRBJ2-1, with D possibly TRBD2 on 6 matching bases. The CDR3 extends over 17 amino acids. CDR1 and CDR2 from the germline V gene are SGHRS and YFSETQ. The V and J ends lost 4 bases and 3 bases respectively, with 20 bases between them. The CDR3 loop reads CASSEYGSGDLYNEQFF. The CDR3 DNA reads TGCGCCAGCAGCGAATACGGTTCGGGGGATCTCTACAATGAGCAGTTCTTC.

V usage is TRBV23-1 and J usage is TRBJ1-2; maybe TRBD1 (6 bases). TRBV23-1 has ORF status, its function being uncertain. The CDR3 sequence is 12 residues long. V was pared by 5 bases and J by 2 bases, with 6 bases between. CDR3 nucleotides: TGCGCCAGCAGTACAGGGAACTATGGCTACACCTTC. Encoded protein: CASSTGNYGYTF.

The chain uses TRBV13 and TRBJ2-5; D gene uncertain. The CDR3 loop spans 13 amino acids. V lost 3 bases and J 3 bases, leaving 8 bases between the germline ends. Germline loops: CDR1 PRHDT, CDR2 FYEKMQ (reference sequence). The CDR3 sequence: CASSLAQEETQYF. The CDR3 DNA is TGTGCCAGCAGCTTGGCCCAGGAAGAGACCCAGTACTTC. The variable domain in full, completed from reference TRBV13 and TRBJ2-5, reads AAGVIQSPRHLIKEKRETATLKCYPIPRHDTVYWYQQGPGQDPQFLISFYEKMQSDKGSIPDRFSAQQFSDYHSELNMSSLELGDSALYFCASSLAQEETQYFGPGTRLLVL.

A single count supports this clone. The rearrangement uses TRBV6-5 and TRBJ1-4, with 9 bases aligning to TRBD1. The J segment lost 1 base and the V segment lost 4 bases, leaving 4 bases of the junction unmatched. Per the germline V gene, CDR1 is MNHEY and CDR2 is SVGAGI. The CDR3 runs to 16 residues. This CDR3 reads CASSWGQGLTNEKLFF. Written as DNA, the CDR3 is TGTGCCAGCAGTTGGGGACAGGGTTTAACTAATGAAAAACTGTTTTTT.

V gene TRBV30 combines with J gene TRBJ1-6; 9 bases fit TRBD1. The CDR3 extends over 15 amino acids. V shed 2 bases and J 5 bases; nucleotides not matched to a gene: 4. Germline CDR1 is GTSNPN and CDR2 is SVGIG (reference sequence). DNA of the CDR3: TGTGCCTGGAGTTGGGGGACAGGGAATAATTCACCCCTCCACTTT. Translating it yields CAWSWGTGNNSPLHF.

V usage is TRBV2 and J usage is TRBJ2-2; D is undetermined. Trimming pared 6 bases from V and 4 bases from J, leaving 18 bases between. The CDR3 sequence is 16 residues long. Germline V CDR1 and CDR2: SNHLY, FYNNEI. The CDR3 reads CASRDGWAESTGELFF. The CDR3 bases are TGTGCCAGCAGAGATGGCTGGGCAGAGAGCACCGGGGAGCTGTTTTTT.

The V call is TRBV6-1, the J call TRBJ2-3, with a tentative D call TRBD2 (5 bases). Germline V gene sequence: CDR1 MNHNS, CDR2 SASEGT. The CDR3 loop spans 15 amino acids. V was clipped by 1 base and J by 2 bases, with 10 bases between them. The CDR3 sequence: CASSEVRAATDTQYF. The CDR3 DNA is TGTGCCAGCAGTGAAGTTCGAGCGGCCACAGATACGCAGTATTTT.

This clone was observed a handful of times. The rearrangement joins TRBV2 to TRBJ1-1, with D perhaps matching TRBD1 (5 bases). The CDR3 is 12 residues long. Deletions cut 11 bases from V and 3 bases from J, with 13 bases between. Germline CDR1 is SNHLY and CDR2 is FYNNEI. The CDR3 DNA sequence: TGTGCCGGGGCACAGGACCACACTGAAGCTTTCTTT. Its translation is CAGAQDHTEAFF.

This clone was observed a few times. The chain has TRBV7-6 and TRBJ2-3; the match to TRBD2 covers 9 bases. Germline CDR1 and CDR2: SGHVS and FNYEAQ. The CDR3 is made up of 17 amino acids. The J segment lost 2 bases and the V segment lost 5 bases, leaving 11 bases of the junction unmatched. For the CDR3, the DNA is TGTGCCAGCAGCCCCTTGGGCGGGGGGGAACACACAGATACGCAGTATTTT. This codes for CASSPLGGGEHTDTQYF.